Sequencing of this TCR beta chain was carried out in a study of T-cell reconstitution after alpha-beta-depleted transplantation in children. During its preparation, the TCRbeta library received unique molecular identifiers. TCRdb passed the PCR reads through MiXCR, listing each CDR3 protein once. This repertoire shows 490,000 or so distinct CDR3 sequences, 8% to 11% found once; its top ten account for just over 2%. Germline V lookup: CDR1 SGHTA, CDR2 FQGNSA. This CDR3 spans 13 amino acids. This clonotype was recorded at least ten times. The junction differs from germline at one of its ends, possibly a read error.

This TCR derives from a child aged 2 to 15 with inherited bone marrow failure, due to receive a stem cell transplant. The sample in question was PBMCs, obtained before TCRalphabeta/CD19-depleted stem cell transplant. The chain recombines TRBV7-2 with TRBJ2-1; D unclear. The CDR3 spells CAISDDSYNEQFF. The DNA of the CDR3 is TGTGCCATCAGCGATGACTCGTACAATGAGCAGTTCTTC.